This T cell receptor beta chain was captured in a study of blood T cells in healthy people across ages. CDR1 is SQVTM, CDR2 ANQGSEA, per germline. This CDR3 spans 15 amino acids. Trimming cost V 7 bases and J 5 bases, with 22 bases left between them. Alongside a J-beta primer mix, a sample-barcoded 5' primer served in a second PCR lasting about 7 to 12 cycles. From the 5' RACE reads, TCRdb called clonotypes with MiXCR, one entry per CDR3 protein. The sample has 750,000 to 950,000 distinct CDR3 sequences; about 55% are singletons. This chain connects TRBV29-1 to TRBJ2-3, with D tentatively TRBD1 or TRBD2 (7 bases each). This clonotype was obtained from a man older than 75 in good health. What was sequenced was blood. The CDR3 DNA sequence: TGCAGCGCACACCCCAGGGGGTGGGGGGGAGATACGCAGTATTTT. It translates to CSAHPRGWGGDTQYF.